Each of the 27 T cell receptor beta chains below was sequenced from the same sample in a study of technical replicates of blood from a few donors. TCRdb's copy holds only in-frame clones and misses some; the assay was immunoSEQ multiplex PCR. The sample lists about 82,000 clones; approximately 90% were seen once. The sequencing sample was made of T cells isolated from PBMCs. The receptors originated from a human donor in good health.

The V gene is TRBV11-2, the J gene TRBJ2-7; D remains ambiguous. V gave up 1 base and J gave up 0 bases, with 7 bases separating them. Germline lookup yields CDR1 SGHAT and CDR2 FQNNGV. This CDR3 spans 14 amino acids. The CDR3 loop is CASSLGQHSYEQYF. DNA for the CDR3: TGTGCCAGCAGCTTAGGACAACACTCCTACGAGCAGTACTTC.

This sequence joins TRBV19 and TRBJ2-5; D may be TRBD2 (5 bases). This CDR3 comprises 13 residues. In germline, CDR1 is LNHDA, CDR2 SQIVND (reference sequence). Trimming left V 9 bases short and J 3 bases short, with 14 bases between. CDR3 in DNA: TGTGCCAGCGGGGTTAGTGGCGAAGAGACCCAGTACTTC. Its translation is CASGVSGEETQYF. The whole variable domain, remainder taken from reference TRBV19 and TRBJ2-5, is DGGITQSPKYLFRKEGQNVTLSCEQNLNHDAMYWYRQDPGQGLRLIYYSQIVNDFQKGDIAEGYSVSREKKESFPLTVTSAQKNPTAFYLCASGVSGEETQYFGPGTRLLVL.

The rearrangement links TRBV19 to TRBJ1-2; D possibly corresponds to TRBD1 (6 bases). V lost 3 bases and J lost 5, with 10 bases in between. Germline CDR1 and CDR2: LNHDA and SQIVND (reference sequence). This CDR3 is built from 13 residues. Here the CDR3 DNA reads TGTGCCAGTAGTATGCAGGGGTGGTATGGCTACACCTTC. This sequence encodes CASSMQGWYGYTF.

The V gene is TRBV14, the J gene TRBJ2-7, with D possibly matching TRBD1 (6 bases). V was trimmed by 6 bases and J by 2 bases, leaving 11 bases between them. CDR1 and CDR2 (germline): SGHDN, FVKESK. CDR3 length: 13 amino acids. The CDR3 DNA reads as TGTGCCAGCAGACAGACAGGTACCTACGAGCAGTACTTC. It yields the protein CASRQTGTYEQYF.

The V and J genes are TRBV4-1 and TRBJ1-2; 9 bases map to TRBD1. The CDR3 is 16 amino acids. V trimming: 0 bases; J trimming: 4 bases; junction bases outside the gene matches: 6. Per the germline V gene, CDR1 is MGHRA and CDR2 is YSYEKL. CDR3 DNA: TGCGCCAGCAGCCAAGATAGAGGGACAGGGACCTATGGCTACACCTTC. It codes for CASSQDRGTGTYGYTF.

V and J are TRBV18 and TRBJ2-3; 10 bases fit TRBD2. The junction had 7 bases not matched to a gene; V was cut back by 1 base and J by 6 bases. The CDR3 runs 16 residues. Germline loops: CDR1 KGHSH, CDR2 LQKENI. The DNA of the CDR3 is TGTGCCAGCTCACCACAGCGGGAGGGCCGTGGTGATACGCAGTATTTT. It yields the protein CASSPQREGRGDTQYF. Based on the CDR3 plus reference TRBV18 and TRBJ2-3, the full variable domain is NAGVMQNPRHLVRRRGQEARLRCSPMKGHSHVYWYRQLPEEGLKFMVYLQKENIIDESGMPKERFSAEFPKEGPSILRIQQVVRGDSAAYFCASSPQREGRGDTQYFGPGTRLTVL.

The V call is TRBV6-5, the J call TRBJ1-1; TRBD1 matches 9 bases. Germline V gives CDR1 MNHEY, CDR2 SVGAGI. V lost 6 bases, J lost 2 bases, and 7 bases stayed unmatched. The CDR3 consists of 15 residues. The CDR3: CASRGQGSGNTEAFF. For the CDR3, the DNA is TGTGCCAGCAGGGGACAGGGATCTGGCAACACTGAAGCTTTCTTT.

The table lists this clone with a count of one. V usage is TRBV7-9 and J usage is TRBJ2-7, with a weak D call TRBD1 (5 bases). Germline V lookup: CDR1 SEHNR, CDR2 FQNEAQ (reference sequence). Trimming cost V 1 base and J 4 bases, with 8 bases left between them. The CDR3 is 13 amino acids. Written as DNA, the CDR3 is TGTGCCAGCAGCTTAGGGGGCGGTTACGAGCAGTACTTC. Translated, it gives CASSLGGGYEQYF. The full variable domain, with the rest looked up from reference TRBV7-9 and TRBJ2-7, is DTGVSQNPRHKITKRGQNVTFRCDPISEHNRLYWYRQTLGQGPEFLTYFQNEAQLEKSRLLSDRFSAERPKGSFSTLEIQRTEQGDSAMYLCASSLGGGYEQYFGPGTRLTVT.

The CDR3: CASSLDRGGMNTEAFF. The CDR3 DNA reads as TGCGCCAGCAGCTTGGACCGGGGAGGGATGAACACTGAAGCTTTCTTT. The chain recombines TRBV5-1 with TRBJ1-1; D remains unclear. The CDR3 has 16 amino acids. CDR1 is SGHRS, CDR2 YFSETQ, per germline. Deletions cut 0 bases from V and 0 bases from J, with 12 bases between. The variable domain in full, with the rest retrieved from reference TRBV5-1 and TRBJ1-1, is KAGVTQTPRYLIKTRGQQVTLSCSPISGHRSVSWYQQTPGQGLQFLFEYFSETQRNKGNFPGRFSGRQFSNSRSEMNVSTLELGDSALYLCASSLDRGGMNTEAFFGQGTRLTVV.

The chain employs TRBV2 and TRBJ2-3; TRBD2 matches at 10 bases. The CDR3 is made up of 14 amino acids. In germline, CDR1 is SNHLY, CDR2 FYNNEI. Trimming at V came to 4 bases and at J to 6 bases, leaving 4 bases not matched to a gene. CDR3 sequence reads: CASSVTSGPDTQYF. The CDR3 region has the DNA TGTGCCAGCAGTGTGACTAGCGGGCCGGATACGCAGTATTTT.

This clone was detected a few times. The rearrangement joins TRBV15 to TRBJ1-1; D remains ambiguous. The CDR3 contains 13 residues. Germline V gene data show CDR1 as LNHNV and CDR2 as YYDKDF (reference sequence). V lost 7 bases to trimming and J lost 3 bases, with 12 bases between them. The CDR3 loop reads CATTQRMDTEAFF. CDR3 coding DNA: TGTGCCACCACTCAGCGGATGGACACTGAAGCTTTCTTT.

This clone has more than one count but fewer than ten. The V call is TRBV7-9, the J call TRBJ1-1; D may be TRBD1 (6 bases). Trimming pared 8 bases from V and 1 base from J, leaving 8 bases between. Germline assignment: CDR1 SEHNR and CDR2 FQNEAQ (reference sequence). The CDR3 contains 12 residues. The CDR3 DNA reads TGTGCCAGCTTACAGGGGAACACTGAAGCTTTCTTT. Its protein is CASLQGNTEAFF.

This clone has a single count. This chain connects TRBV11-2 to TRBJ2-7, with D unresolved. This CDR3 spans 14 amino acids. Germline-derived CDR1 and CDR2 are SGHAT and FQNNGV. Trimming left V 0 bases short and J 2 bases short, with 8 bases between. CDR3 DNA sequence: TGTGCCAGCAGCTTAGATGGGCAGGCCTACGAGCAGTACTTC. Residues: CASSLDGQAYEQYF.

V is TRBV10-2 and J is TRBJ1-3, with D tentatively TRBD1 (6 bases). CDR3 length: 15 residues. V was clipped by 4 bases and J by 4 bases, with 14 bases between them. Germline V gene data show CDR1 as WSHSY and CDR2 as SAAADI. CDR3 in DNA: TGCGCCAGCAGTGCACGGGGGGCAGACGGAAACACCATATATTTT. It is translated as CASSARGADGNTIYF.

CDR3 coding DNA: TGTGCCAGCAGCCCCGGGACAGGGGTTTACTCCTACGAGCAGTACTTC. The encoded protein is CASSPGTGVYSYEQYF. V and J are TRBV9 and TRBJ2-7, with 10 bases identical to TRBD1. This CDR3 has 16 amino acids. V shed 4 bases and J 0 bases; nucleotides not matched to a gene: 7. CDR1 and CDR2 from the germline V gene are SGDLS and YYNGEE.

The chain is built from TRBV4-1 and TRBJ2-7, with D possibly being TRBD1 (5 bases). This CDR3 comprises 17 residues. The germline V gene encodes CDR1 MGHRA and CDR2 YSYEKL. Trimming pared 2 bases from V and 0 bases from J, leaving 17 bases between. The CDR3 DNA follows: TGCGCCAGCAGCCAAATGCTGAGACAGAAAAACTCCTACGAGCAGTACTTC. The encoded protein is CASSQMLRQKNSYEQYF.

This chain links TRBV29-1 with TRBJ2-7; D unresolved. This CDR3 is 13 amino acids long. CDR1 and CDR2 from the germline V gene are SQVTM and ANQGSEA. Trimming pared 4 bases from V and 3 bases from J, leaving 13 bases between. In nucleotides, the CDR3 is TGCAGCGTTGTGGGCGATCCAAACTACGAGCAGTACTTC. Protein: CSVVGDPNYEQYF.

The chain links TRBV7-9 to TRBJ1-1; 7 positions agree with TRBD1. CDR1 and CDR2 (germline): SEHNR, FQNEAQ (reference sequence). The CDR3 is 13 residues long. V gave up 6 bases and J gave up 1 base; unmatched junction bases: 2. The CDR3 sequence is CASRGTANTEAFF. CDR3 nucleotide sequence: TGTGCCAGCAGAGGGACAGCGAACACTGAAGCTTTCTTT. Supplemented by reference TRBV7-9 and TRBJ1-1, the full variable domain reads DTGVSQNPRHKITKRGQNVTFRCDPISEHNRLYWYRQTLGQGPEFLTYFQNEAQLEKSRLLSDRFSAERPKGSFSTLEIQRTEQGDSAMYLCASRGTANTEAFFGQGTRLTVV.

This chain joins TRBV19 and TRBJ1-4, with D unclear. CDR1 LNHDA and CDR2 SQIVND come from the germline V gene (reference sequence). The CDR3 has 15 amino acids. V gave up 8 bases and J gave up 5 bases, with 18 bases separating them. DNA for the CDR3: TGTGCCAGTGGCAACCCAAGTTCGATAAATGAAAAACTGTTTTTT. Protein: CASGNPSSINEKLFF.

J is TRBJ1-2 and V is TRBV9; D perhaps matches TRBD1 (5 bases). The germline V gene has CDR1 SGDLS and CDR2 YYNGEE. The CDR3 has 12 residues. V lost 3 bases and J lost 8, with 11 bases in between. DNA for the CDR3: TGTGCCAGCAGCGGAGGTGGGGCCGGCTACACCTTC. Protein sequence: CASSGGGAGYTF.

V and J are TRBV27 and TRBJ2-7, with D hard to call. The germline CDR1 and CDR2 sequences are MNHEY and SMNVEV (reference sequence). There are 14 residues in the CDR3. V was shortened by 3 bases and J by 0 bases, with 9 bases between the two germline ends. DNA of the CDR3: TGTGCCAGCAGTTTTCTCCCTAGCTCCTACGAGCAGTACTTC. Amino acids: CASSFLPSSYEQYF.

With regard to this clone: Mismatch with germline at one junction end may stem from a read error. The chain couples TRBV5-5 to TRBJ2-7; 10 nucleotides align to TRBD1. The CDR3 spans 14 residues. Germline V gene sequence: CDR1 SGHKS, CDR2 YYEKEE (reference sequence). The DNA for the CDR3 is TGTGCCAGCAGGTTGGGACAGGGGTTGAGCGAGCAGTACTTC. Translating gives CASRLGQGLSEQYF.

This clone was picked up a small number of times. The chain uses TRBV6-1 and TRBJ1-1; TRBD1 might be the D (6 bases). The CDR3 totals 13 residues. Germline V gene sequence: CDR1 MNHNS, CDR2 SASEGT. Trimming took 7 bases from V and 0 from J, leaving 9 bases between them. The CDR3 here is CASKQGMNTEAFF. CDR3 sequence (DNA): TGTGCCAGCAAACAGGGAATGAACACTGAAGCTTTCTTT.

This clone was counted between two and nine times. The gene calls are TRBV6-6 and TRBJ1-2, with 9 bases identical to TRBD1. J gave up 2 bases and V 6 bases, and 10 bases lay outside the gene matches. Germline V gene sequence: CDR1 MNHNY, CDR2 SVGAGI (reference sequence). This CDR3 comprises 16 residues. This chain's CDR3 is CASSGAGTGINYGYTF. The DNA for the CDR3 is TGTGCCAGCAGCGGGGCCGGGACAGGGATAAACTATGGCTACACCTTC.

V and J are TRBV11-3 and TRBJ2-7; TRBD2 aligns across 9 bases. J was trimmed by 4 bases and V by 1 base; bases with no gene match: 8. This CDR3 is built from 16 residues. Germline V gene sequence: CDR1 SGHNT, CDR2 YENEEA. The CDR3 region has the DNA TGTGCCAGCAGCTTAGCGAGCGGGGGGCTTCAGTACGAGCAGTACTTC. It encodes CASSLASGGLQYEQYF. The full variable domain, in which reference TRBV11-3 and TRBJ2-7 provide the parts outside the CDR3, is EAGVVQSPRYKIIEKKQPVAFWCNPISGHNTLYWYLQNLGQGPELLIRYENEEAVDDSQLPKDRFSAERLKGVDSTLKIQPAELGDSAVYLCASSLASGGLQYEQYFGPGTRLTVT.

The chain is built from TRBV7-9 and TRBJ1-1; TRBD1 matches at 7 bases. J gave up 7 bases and V 1 base, and 12 bases lay outside the gene matches. This CDR3 has 16 amino acids. In germline, CDR1 is SEHNR, CDR2 FQNEAQ (reference sequence). The CDR3 coding sequence is TGTGCCAGCAGCTTAGGGCTATCAGGGGGTTTGGGTGAAGCTTTCTTT. Translating it yields CASSLGLSGGLGEAFF.

The chain links TRBV5-1 to TRBJ2-7, with 8 nucleotides matching TRBD1. The CDR3 is made up of 15 amino acids. Germline CDR1 reads SGHRS; CDR2 reads YFSETQ. Losses at the gene ends were 2 bases for V and 2 bases for J; bases not matched to a gene: 6. This CDR3 is CASSLQGDLTYEQYF. CDR3 bases: TGCGCCAGCAGCTTACAGGGGGACTTAACCTACGAGCAGTACTTC.